This TCR beta chain appears in the sequencing data of a study of post-analysis software for immune sequencing data. Findings of the study overall: Under the F measure, samples that were prepared in one batch clustered strongly together. There were roughly five TRBV segments more frequent in patients than controls, and TRBV5-6, TRBV5-1 and TRBV20-1 were among them.

Carried by the TCR beta cDNA libraries were unique molecular identifiers. T cells numbering roughly 1 to 10 million yielded cDNA molecules that totaled some 500,000. MiXCR, applied by TCRdb to the PCR reads, yields one record per CDR3 protein. Of roughly 670,000 distinct CDR3 sequences in the sample, over 45% were seen once. The CDR3 contains 17 residues. With respect to this clonotype: What it recognizes is unknown.

The receptor was isolated from a girl aged 2-15 years with multiple sclerosis. The specimen was blood. V usage is TRBV12-3 or TRBV12-4 and J usage is TRBJ2-7, with 9 bases identical to TRBD1. TRBJ2-4 explains the end of the DNA better; the J call may be wrong. For the CDR3, the DNA is TGTGCCAGCAGTTTTTCACCGGGACAGGGCTTAAAAAACATTCAGTACTTC. Translating it yields CASSFSPGQGLKNIQYF.